The rows below give T cell receptor beta chains drawn from one sample of a study of CD8 T cells in Susac syndrome. TCRdb fed the immunoSEQ multiplex PCR reads into MiXCR, producing one record per CDR3 protein. This table holds about 130,000 distinct CDR3 sequences, 95% found once. The specimen was CD8+ T cells from PBMCs. These TCRs come from a human donor with Susac syndrome. CDR3s include the opening cysteine and the closing phenylalanine or tryptophan. D genes are given only for firm matches. Size is stated for part of the rows, as once, few or many counts, or as a class when the clone is expanded.

DNA	CDR3	D	size	V	J
TGCGCCAGCAGTATACCAGGGTTCGGCTACACCTTC	CASSIPGFGYTF	.	.	TRBV4-1	TRBJ1-2
TGCGCCAGCAGCCAAGAACCTCAGGGAGAGCACACCTTC	CASSQEPQGEHTF	.	once	TRBV4-1	TRBJ1-2
TGCAGTGCTATAGGACTAGCGGGAGATGAGCAGTTCTTC	CSAIGLAGDEQFF	TRBD2	.	TRBV20-1	TRBJ2-1
TGTGCCAGCAGCCCTCCCCCGGGTAGCACTGAAGCTTTCTTT	CASSPPPGSTEAFF	.	.	TRBV9	TRBJ1-1
TGTGCCACACAGGGTGCCCAAGAGACCCAGTACTTC	CATQGAQETQYF	.	.	TRBV15	TRBJ2-5
TGTGCCAGCAGTTTCAGGGAGGGGAGTCCCTCTGGGGCCAACGTCCTGACTTTC	CASSFREGSPSGANVLTF	TRBD2	.	TRBV12-3/TRBV12-4	TRBJ2-6
TGTGCCAGCAGCCGGACTAGCGGGGAGTGGGATGAGCAGTTCTTC	CASSRTSGEWDEQFF	TRBD2	.	TRBV7-3	TRBJ2-1
TGTGCCAGCAGCTCAGAGGTAGCTTACGAGCAGTACTTC	CASSSEVAYEQYF	.	.	TRBV7-9	TRBJ2-7
TGTGCCAGCAGCTTAACGGGTCTTGGCTCTGCGACTGAAGCTTTCTTT	CASSLTGLGSATEAFF	.	once	TRBV7-9	TRBJ1-1
TGTGCCAGCAGCAAAGGGGGGTTGACAGGCACAGATACGCAGTATTTT	CASSKGGLTGTDTQYF	.	.	TRBV21-1	TRBJ2-3
TGTGCCAGCAGTGCCAGCCGGAACACTGAAGCTTTCTTT	CASSASRNTEAFF	.	.	TRBV27	TRBJ1-1
TGCAGCGTTGACCGAAAGGACGGCTATGGCTACACCTTC	CSVDRKDGYGYTF	.	.	TRBV29-1	TRBJ1-2
TGCAGCGTTGAAGATGCAGGGGGGGACAGCCCTGGGACTAGCGGGAGCTGGGGCTACAATGAGCAGTTCTTC	CSVEDAGGDSPGTSGSWGYNEQFF	TRBD2	once	TRBV29-1	TRBJ2-1
TGCGCCAGCAGCCAGGGGGGGCTCTCTTACGAGCAGTACTTC	CASSQGGLSYEQYF	.	few	TRBV4-1	TRBJ2-7
TGTGCCAGCAGCTTAGATGCGGATACGCAGTATTTT	CASSLDADTQYF	.	.	TRBV7-9	TRBJ2-3
TGTGCCACCGCGTGGGGATCTGGAGAGCAGTACTTC	CATAWGSGEQYF	.	once	TRBV19	TRBJ2-7
TGTGCCAGCAGCCCCCGGGACCGGTCCACAGATACGCAGTATTTT	CASSPRDRSTDTQYF	.	.	TRBV21-1	TRBJ2-3
TGTGCCAGCAGCCAAGAAGGCAGGGATACAGATACGCAGTATTTT	CASSQEGRDTDTQYF	.	.	TRBV3-1	TRBJ2-3
TGTGCCAGTAGTATCCCGGACAGCCGTGGCTACACCTTC	CASSIPDSRGYTF	.	.	TRBV19	TRBJ1-2
TGTGCCAGCAGCTCTACAAGTCGGGGGCTTTACGAGCAGTACTTC	CASSSTSRGLYEQYF	.	.	TRBV12-3/TRBV12-4	TRBJ2-7
TGTGCCAGCAGCCAAGATCGCATGAGGGAAGGCTATGGCTACACCTTC	CASSQDRMREGYGYTF	.	.	TRBV3-1	TRBJ1-2
TGTGCCACCCGGGGGGGCAATCAGCCCCAGCATTTT	CATRGGNQPQHF	.	.	TRBV27	TRBJ1-5
TGTGCCATCAGTGAGTCCCAGACGAGAGACGGTGGAGCTTTCTTT	CAISESQTRDGGAFF	.	.	TRBV10-3	TRBJ1-1
TGTGCCAGCAGTGTAAGCGGGGAATGGAATGAGCAGTTCTTC	CASSVSGEWNEQFF	TRBD2	.	TRBV27	TRBJ2-1
TGCAGTGCTAGAGATTATCTAGCGGACTCCTACGAGCAGTACTTC	CSARDYLADSYEQYF	TRBD2	.	TRBV20-1	TRBJ2-7
TGTGCCTGGAGTCCACGGTGGAGCGGGAGGGAAGGCACAGATACGCAGTATTTT	CAWSPRWSGREGTDTQYF	TRBD2	.	TRBV30	TRBJ2-3
TGCAGCGTTGAGGCGGGGAACACTGAAGCTTTCTTT	CSVEAGNTEAFF	.	few	TRBV29-1	TRBJ1-1
TGCGCCAGCAGGTGGACTAGCGGGAGCACAGATACGCAGTATTTT	CASRWTSGSTDTQYF	TRBD2	.	TRBV5-1	TRBJ2-3
TGTGCCAGCAGCTTGGCTGGGGCACTAGCGGACCTGCTGGAGACCCAGTACTTC	CASSLAGALADLLETQYF	TRBD2	.	TRBV5-4	TRBJ2-5
TGTGCCAGCAGCTTCCCCCGAGATGAGCAGTTCTTC	CASSFPRDEQFF	.	.	TRBV7-9	TRBJ2-1
TGTGCCAGCAGTCAGGGTGGGATCAGGAATGAGCAGTTCTTC	CASSQGGIRNEQFF	.	.	TRBV6-1	TRBJ2-1
TGTGCCAGCAGCTCCACAGAAAGCGGGAGCTGGGGCGAGCAGTACTTC	CASSSTESGSWGEQYF	TRBD2	.	TRBV7-9	TRBJ2-7
TGTGCCAGCAGACTTGCGACTAGCGGCTCCTACAATGAGCAGTTCTTC	CASRLATSGSYNEQFF	TRBD2	.	TRBV6-1	TRBJ2-1
TGCAGTGCTAGACACCTGAACACTGAAGCTTTCTTT	CSARHLNTEAFF	.	.	TRBV20-1	TRBJ1-1
TGTGCCAGCAGTCGGGACAGTGGCTATGGCTACACCTTC	CASSRDSGYGYTF	TRBD1	.	TRBV6-5	TRBJ1-2
TGTGCCAGCAGCCAGGGACAACAGCCCCAGCATTTT	CASSQGQQPQHF	.	.	TRBV5-6	TRBJ1-5
TGCGCCAGCAGCCGCCTAGAACTGGGACTAGCGGGGAACAATGAGCAGTTCTTC	CASSRLELGLAGNNEQFF	TRBD2	once	TRBV4-1	TRBJ2-1
TGTGCCTGGAGTGTGACACGCGGGCCTGAGCAGTTCTTC	CAWSVTRGPEQFF	.	.	TRBV30	TRBJ2-1
TGTGCCACCAGCAGAGAATTTCGGGTTGGCGAAAAACTGTTTTTT	CATSREFRVGEKLFF	.	.	TRBV15	TRBJ1-4
TGTGCCAGCAGTTACGGGACAGGGCCCACTGAAGCTTTCTTT	CASSYGTGPTEAFF	TRBD1	once	TRBV6-5	TRBJ1-1
TGTGCCACCAGTGAATCAGGGACGGAGACCCAGTACTTC	CATSESGTETQYF	.	once	TRBV24-1	TRBJ2-5
TGTGCCAGCACCATCGGGGACAGCCTTGGGAATGAAAAACTGTTTTTT	CASTIGDSLGNEKLFF	TRBD1	once	TRBV7-2	TRBJ1-4
TGTGCCAGCAGTTTAGCGGGGGACGGGGACACTGAAGCTTTCTTT	CASSLAGDGDTEAFF	.	once	TRBV27	TRBJ1-1
TGCGCCAGCAGCCAAATGCGTGTCGCTGAGCAGTTCTTC	CASSQMRVAEQFF	.	.	TRBV4-1	TRBJ2-1
TGTGCCACCGCAGGGACAGGGTATGGCTACACCTTC	CATAGTGYGYTF	TRBD1	.	TRBV27	TRBJ1-2
TGCAGTGCTAGGGACTCCTCCTACGAGCAGTACTTC	CSARDSSYEQYF	.	few	TRBV20-1	TRBJ2-7
TGTGCCAGCAGTTTACTACCGACAGGCTCCTACAATGAGCAGTTCTTC	CASSLLPTGSYNEQFF	.	once	TRBV28	TRBJ2-1
TGTGCCTGGACCCGGGGACAGGGGAATCAGCCCCAGCATTTT	CAWTRGQGNQPQHF	TRBD1	once	TRBV30	TRBJ1-5
TGTGCCAGCAGCTCCCGGGACCTTGAGCAGTTCTTC	CASSSRDLEQFF	.	.	TRBV9	TRBJ2-1
TGCAGTGCTCCGGGACTAGCGGGAGGTTCAGATACGCAGTATTTT	CSAPGLAGGSDTQYF	TRBD2	.	TRBV20-1	TRBJ2-3
TGTGCCAGCAGCTTAGAGGCCAGGAGCTCCTACGAGCAGTACTTC	CASSLEARSSYEQYF	.	.	TRBV7-8	TRBJ2-7
.	CAISAPNTDTQYF	.	.	TRBV10-3	TRBJ2-3
TGCAGTGCTACACCGGACAGGGGGCCATACAATGAGCAGTTCTTC	CSATPDRGPYNEQFF	TRBD1	.	TRBV20-1	TRBJ2-1